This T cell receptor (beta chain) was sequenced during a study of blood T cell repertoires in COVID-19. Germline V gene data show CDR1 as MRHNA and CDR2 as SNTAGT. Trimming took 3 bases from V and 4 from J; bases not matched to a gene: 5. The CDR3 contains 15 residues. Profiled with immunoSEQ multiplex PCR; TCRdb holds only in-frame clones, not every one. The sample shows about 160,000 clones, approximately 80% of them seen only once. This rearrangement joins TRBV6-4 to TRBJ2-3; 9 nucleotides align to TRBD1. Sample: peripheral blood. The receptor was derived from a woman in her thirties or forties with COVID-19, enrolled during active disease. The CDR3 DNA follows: TGTGCCAGCAGTGAAAACAGGGGGCAATCAGATACGCAGTATTTT. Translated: CASSENRGQSDTQYF.